This T cell receptor (beta chain) was sequenced during a study of cytomegalovirus exposure and HLA in healthy donors. General observations from the study: The study put 150 to 200 TCR beta chains on its list as cytomegalovirus-associated. The availability of immune exposure information extended only to CMV serostatus.

Points on this clone: Its specificity is not known.

It was with 60 Vbeta and 13 Jbeta primers that the PCR ran. Original handling: There were about 86 million unique TCR beta chains by a later count, and some 11 million of them were shared. The repertoire was sequenced with immunoSEQ multiplex PCR; TCRdb's copy has only in-frame clones and lacks some. The V and J calls and the clone size are those of that table, but D and trimming were determined from the DNA. The sample includes 200,000 to 250,000 clones, around 85% seen only once; the top ten take 1.3%. Germline V gene lookup returns CDR1 SEHNR and CDR2 FQNEAQ (reference sequence). The CDR3 covers 14 residues. V was clipped by 5 bases and J by 1 base; unmatched bases: 3. Though nominally healthy at sampling, donors likely had unrecorded immune exposures.

The clonotype comes from a human donor in good health. Sample: PBMCs. This sequence joins TRBV7-9 and TRBJ2-3, with 7 nucleotides matching TRBD1. CDR3 nucleotide sequence: TGTGCCAGCAGCCCTACAGGGGGCACAGATACGCAGTATTTT. This encodes CASSPTGGTDTQYF.